This is a list of T cell receptor beta chains from one sample in a study of cytotoxic CD8 clonotypes in ibrutinib-treated CLL. The table came from immunoSEQ multiplex PCR; TCRdb's copy has only in-frame clones and leaves some out. The sample includes approximately 330,000 clones, about 77% of them seen just once. The material sequenced was PBMCs, taken before ibrutinib treatment. Receptor source: a human donor with chronic lymphocytic leukemia. CDR3s include the opening cysteine and the closing phenylalanine or tryptophan. A D gene is named only where the DNA matches it firmly. Clone size is given for some rows only: seen once, a few or many times, or a class if the clone is expanded.

size: few; D: TRBD2; J: TRBJ2-4; length: 16; V: TRBV5-6; CDR3: CASSLVGGGPKNIQYF; DNA: TGTGCCAGCAGCTTGGTGGGCGGGGGTCCCAAAAACATTCAGTACTTC
size: NA; D: TRBD2; J: TRBJ2-1; length: 17; V: TRBV4-3; CDR3: CASSQARLADPYNEQFF; DNA: TGCGCCAGCAGCCAAGCCCGACTAGCGGATCCCTACAATGAGCAGTTCTTC
size: NA; D: NA; J: TRBJ2-3; length: 16; V: TRBV5-1; CDR3: CASSLAGFLDTDTQYF; DNA: TGCGCCAGCAGCTTGGCCGGGTTCCTTGACACAGATACGCAGTATTTT
size: NA; D: NA; J: TRBJ2-1; length: 15; V: TRBV14; CDR3: CASSQVGGLMVEQFF; DNA: TGTGCCAGCAGCCAAGTTGGGGGGCTAATGGTTGAGCAGTTCTTC
size: NA; D: TRBD1; J: TRBJ2-1; length: 14; V: TRBV6-5; CDR3: CASTGTAHHNEQFF; DNA: TGTGCCAGCACCGGGACAGCGCATCACAATGAGCAGTTCTTC
size: NA; D: NA; J: TRBJ2-1; length: 15; V: TRBV7-2; CDR3: CASSSGGGYHNEQFF; DNA: TGTGCCAGCAGCTCGGGGGGCGGATACCACAATGAGCAGTTCTTC
size: NA; D: TRBD1; J: TRBJ2-3; length: 15; V: TRBV4-1; CDR3: CASSRYDRGVDTQYF; DNA: TGCGCCAGCAGCCGATACGACAGGGGTGTGGATACGCAGTATTTT
size: once; D: NA; J: TRBJ2-5; length: 14; V: TRBV4-3; CDR3: CASSQTWVQETQYF; DNA: TGCGCCAGCAGCCAAACTTGGGTCCAAGAGACCCAGTACTTC
size: NA; D: NA; J: TRBJ2-5; length: 13; V: TRBV5-1; CDR3: CASSLENGVTQYF; DNA: TGCGCCAGCAGCTTGGAAAACGGGGTGACCCAGTACTTC
size: few; D: NA; J: TRBJ1-2; length: 18; V: TRBV4-1; CDR3: CASSQVPNGEQANYGYTF; DNA: TGCGCCAGCAGCCAAGTACCAAATGGGGAGCAAGCTAACTATGGCTACACCTTC
size: NA; D: NA; J: TRBJ2-7; length: 14; V: TRBV7-2; CDR3: CASSLDGGTYEQYF; DNA: TGTGCCAGCAGCTTAGATGGCGGCACCTACGAGCAGTACTTC